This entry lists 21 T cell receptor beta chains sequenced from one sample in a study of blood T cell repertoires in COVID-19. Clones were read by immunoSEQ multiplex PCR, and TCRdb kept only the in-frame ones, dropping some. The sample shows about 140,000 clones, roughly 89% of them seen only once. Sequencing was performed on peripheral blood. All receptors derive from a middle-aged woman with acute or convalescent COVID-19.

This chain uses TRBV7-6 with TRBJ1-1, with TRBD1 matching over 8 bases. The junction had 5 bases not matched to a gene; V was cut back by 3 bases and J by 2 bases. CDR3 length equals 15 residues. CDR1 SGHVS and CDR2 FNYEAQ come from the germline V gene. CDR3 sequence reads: CASSFHRGSNTEAFF. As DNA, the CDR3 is TGTGCCAGCAGCTTTCACAGGGGGAGTAACACTGAAGCTTTCTTT.

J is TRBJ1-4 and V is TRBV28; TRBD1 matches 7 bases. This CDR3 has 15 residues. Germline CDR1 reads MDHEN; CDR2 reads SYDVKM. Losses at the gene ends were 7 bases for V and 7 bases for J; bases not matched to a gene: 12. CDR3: CASINTGARSEKLFF. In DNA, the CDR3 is TGTGCCAGCATTAATACAGGGGCGCGGAGTGAAAAACTGTTTTTT.

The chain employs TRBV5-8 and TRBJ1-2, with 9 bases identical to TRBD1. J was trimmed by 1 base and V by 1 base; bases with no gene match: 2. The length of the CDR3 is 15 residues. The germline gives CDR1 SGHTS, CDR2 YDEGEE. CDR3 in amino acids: CASSLTGGNNYGYTF. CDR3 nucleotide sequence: TGTGCCAGCAGCTTGACAGGGGGCAATAACTATGGCTACACCTTC. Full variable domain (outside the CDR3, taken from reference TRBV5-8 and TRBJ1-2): EAGVTQSPTHLIKTRGQQATLRCSPISGHTSVYWYQQALGLGLQFLLWYDEGEERNRGNFPPRFSGRQFPNYSSELNVNALELEDSALYLCASSLTGGNNYGYTFGSGTRLTVV.

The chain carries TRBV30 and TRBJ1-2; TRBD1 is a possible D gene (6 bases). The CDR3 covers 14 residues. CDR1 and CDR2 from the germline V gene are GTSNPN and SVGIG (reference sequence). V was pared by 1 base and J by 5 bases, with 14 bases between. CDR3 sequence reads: CAWSARGGRYGYTF. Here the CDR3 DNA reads TGTGCCTGGAGTGCACGAGGGGGTCGGTATGGCTACACCTTC.

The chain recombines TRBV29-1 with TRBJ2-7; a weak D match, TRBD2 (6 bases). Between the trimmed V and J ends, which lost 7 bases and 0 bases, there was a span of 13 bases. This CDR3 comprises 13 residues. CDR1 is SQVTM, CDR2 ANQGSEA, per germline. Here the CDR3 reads CSALARGSYEQYF. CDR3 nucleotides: TGCAGCGCTCTAGCGCGGGGCTCCTACGAGCAGTACTTC.

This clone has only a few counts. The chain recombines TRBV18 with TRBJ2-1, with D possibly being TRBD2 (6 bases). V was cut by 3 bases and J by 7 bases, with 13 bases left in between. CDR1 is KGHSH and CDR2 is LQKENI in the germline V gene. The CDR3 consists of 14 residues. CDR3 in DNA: TGTGCCAGCTCACCTAGGGACTTTGGAAATGAGCAGTTCTTC. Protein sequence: CASSPRDFGNEQFF.

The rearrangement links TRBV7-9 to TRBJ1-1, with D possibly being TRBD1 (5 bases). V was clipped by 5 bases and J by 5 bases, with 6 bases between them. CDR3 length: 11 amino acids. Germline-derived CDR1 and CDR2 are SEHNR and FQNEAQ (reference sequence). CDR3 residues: CASSKGTEAFF. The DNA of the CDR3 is TGTGCCAGCAGCAAGGGGACTGAAGCTTTCTTT.

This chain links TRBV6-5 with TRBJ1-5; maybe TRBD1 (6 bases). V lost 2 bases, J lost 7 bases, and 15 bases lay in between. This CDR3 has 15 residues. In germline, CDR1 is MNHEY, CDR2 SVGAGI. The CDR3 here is CASSYQQGVGQPQHF. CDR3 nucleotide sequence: TGTGCCAGCAGTTACCAACAGGGTGTAGGGCAGCCCCAGCATTTT.

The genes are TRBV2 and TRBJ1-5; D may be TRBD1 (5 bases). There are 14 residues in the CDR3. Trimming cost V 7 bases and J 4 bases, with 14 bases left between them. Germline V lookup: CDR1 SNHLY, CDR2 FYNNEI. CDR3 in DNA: TGTGCCAGCACTGGTTCTGGGGGGAATCAGCCCCAGCATTTT. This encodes CASTGSGGNQPQHF.

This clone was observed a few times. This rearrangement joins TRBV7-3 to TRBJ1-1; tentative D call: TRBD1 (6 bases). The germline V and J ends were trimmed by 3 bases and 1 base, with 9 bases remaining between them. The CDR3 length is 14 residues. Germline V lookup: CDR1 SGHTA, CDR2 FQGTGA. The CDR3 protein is CASSLSRGNTEAFF. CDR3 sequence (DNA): TGTGCCAGCAGCTTGTCCAGGGGGAACACTGAAGCTTTCTTT.

The CDR3 reads CASSHRDSHTDTQYF. The CDR3 nucleotides read TGTGCCAGCAGCCATCGGGACTCGCACACAGATACGCAGTATTTT. V is TRBV3-1 (or the pseudogene TRBV3-2) and J is TRBJ2-3; D perhaps matches TRBD2 (6 bases). The V end lost 3 bases, the J end lost 2 bases, and 12 bases lay between the germline ends. CDR1 and CDR2 from the germline V gene are LGHDT and YNNKEL (reference sequence). The length of the CDR3 is 15 residues.

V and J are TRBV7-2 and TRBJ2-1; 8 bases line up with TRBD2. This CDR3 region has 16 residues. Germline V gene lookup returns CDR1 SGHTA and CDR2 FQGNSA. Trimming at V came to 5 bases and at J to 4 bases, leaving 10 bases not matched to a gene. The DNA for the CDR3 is TGTGCCAGCAGCCCCATAAATAGCGGGGCTTACAATGAGCAGTTCTTC. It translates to CASSPINSGAYNEQFF.

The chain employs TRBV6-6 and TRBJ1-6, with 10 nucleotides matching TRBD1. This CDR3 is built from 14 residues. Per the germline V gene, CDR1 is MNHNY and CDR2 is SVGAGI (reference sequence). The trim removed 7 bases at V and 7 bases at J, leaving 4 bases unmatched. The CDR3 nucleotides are TGTGCCAGCAACCCGGGACAGGGGAATTCACCCCTCCACTTT. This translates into CASNPGQGNSPLHF.

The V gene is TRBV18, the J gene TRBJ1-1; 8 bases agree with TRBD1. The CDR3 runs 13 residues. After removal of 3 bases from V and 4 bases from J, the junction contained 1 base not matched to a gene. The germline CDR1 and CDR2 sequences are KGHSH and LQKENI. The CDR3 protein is CASSPQGATEAFF. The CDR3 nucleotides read TGTGCCAGCTCACCCCAGGGGGCCACTGAAGCTTTCTTT.

CDR3 nucleotides: TGTGCCAGCTCACCCCCCAGCGTAAGCTCCTACAATGAGCAGTTCTTC. This codes for CASSPPSVSSYNEQFF. This chain connects TRBV18 to TRBJ2-1; D gene unclear. From germline, CDR1 is KGHSH and CDR2 LQKENI. The CDR3 runs to 16 residues. V was pared by 3 bases and J by 0 bases, with 12 bases between.

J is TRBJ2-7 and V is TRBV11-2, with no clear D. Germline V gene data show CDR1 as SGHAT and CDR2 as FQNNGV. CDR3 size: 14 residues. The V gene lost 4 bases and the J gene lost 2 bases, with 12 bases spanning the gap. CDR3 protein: CASSSRRLTYEQYF. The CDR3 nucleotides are TGTGCCAGCAGCTCCCGGCGACTGACCTACGAGCAGTACTTC.

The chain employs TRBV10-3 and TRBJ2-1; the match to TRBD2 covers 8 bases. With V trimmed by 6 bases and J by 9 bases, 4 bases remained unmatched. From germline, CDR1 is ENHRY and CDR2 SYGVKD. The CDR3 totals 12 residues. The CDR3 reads CAIRGLDFEQFF. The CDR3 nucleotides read TGTGCCATCAGGGGACTAGACTTTGAGCAGTTCTTC.

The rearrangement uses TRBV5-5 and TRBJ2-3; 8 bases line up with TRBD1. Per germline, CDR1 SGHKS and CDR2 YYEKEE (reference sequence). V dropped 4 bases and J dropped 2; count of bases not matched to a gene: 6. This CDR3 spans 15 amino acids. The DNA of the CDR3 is TGTGCCAGCAGCGCAGGACAGGGTGTCACAGATACGCAGTATTTT. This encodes CASSAGQGVTDTQYF.

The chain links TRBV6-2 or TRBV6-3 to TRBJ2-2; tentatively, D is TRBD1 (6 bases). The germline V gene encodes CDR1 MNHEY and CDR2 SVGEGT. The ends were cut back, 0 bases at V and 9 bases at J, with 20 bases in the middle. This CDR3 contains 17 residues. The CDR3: CASSYSNLQGIFRELFF. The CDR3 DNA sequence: TGTGCCAGCAGTTACTCGAACTTACAGGGTATATTTAGGGAGCTGTTTTTT.

As DNA, the CDR3 is TGTGCCAGCAGCCCGACAGGGACAGGGGGGGCCTTTGGCTACACCTTC. It translates to CASSPTGTGGAFGYTF. The rearrangement links TRBV7-3 to TRBJ1-2; 11 bases are a match to TRBD1. CDR3 length equals 16 residues. Trimming took 5 bases from V and 7 from J; bases not matched to a gene: 12. Germline CDR1 reads SGHTA; CDR2 reads FQGTGA. The variable domain in full, with the rest retrieved from reference TRBV7-3 and TRBJ1-2, is GAGVSQTPSNKVTEKGKYVELRCDPISGHTALYWYRQSLGQGPEFLIYFQGTGAADDSGLPNDRFFAVRPEGSVSTLKIQRTERGDSAVYLCASSPTGTGGAFGYTFGSGTRLTVV.

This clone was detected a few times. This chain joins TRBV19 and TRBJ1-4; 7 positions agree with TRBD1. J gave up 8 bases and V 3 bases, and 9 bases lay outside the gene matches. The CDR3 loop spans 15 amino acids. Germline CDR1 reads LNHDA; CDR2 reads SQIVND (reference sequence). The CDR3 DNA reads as TGTGCCAGTAGTATCCAGGGGGGCGTGGGAGAAAAACTGTTTTTT. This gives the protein CASSIQGGVGEKLFF.